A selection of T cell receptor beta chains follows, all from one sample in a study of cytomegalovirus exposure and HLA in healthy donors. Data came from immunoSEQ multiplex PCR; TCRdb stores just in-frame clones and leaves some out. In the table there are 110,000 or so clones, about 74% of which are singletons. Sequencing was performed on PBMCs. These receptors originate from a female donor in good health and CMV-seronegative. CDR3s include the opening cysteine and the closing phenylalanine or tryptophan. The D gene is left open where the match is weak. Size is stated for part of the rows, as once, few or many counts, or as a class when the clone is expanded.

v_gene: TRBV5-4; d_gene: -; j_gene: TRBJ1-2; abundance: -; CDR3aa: CASSTMTQGDGYTF; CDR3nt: TGTGCCAGCAGCACAATGACACAGGGCGATGGCTACACCTTC
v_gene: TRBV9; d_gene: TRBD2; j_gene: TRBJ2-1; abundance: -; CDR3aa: CASSARTGGLGREQFF; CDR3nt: TGTGCCAGCAGCGCAAGAACGGGGGGGCTCGGCCGTGAGCAGTTCTTC
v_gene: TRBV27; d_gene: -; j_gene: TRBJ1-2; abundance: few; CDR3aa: CASSLSRDLGYTF; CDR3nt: TGTGCCAGCAGTTTATCGAGGGATTTAGGCTACACCTTC
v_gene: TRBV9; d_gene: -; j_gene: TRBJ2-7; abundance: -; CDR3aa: CASSVAGSNTYEQYF; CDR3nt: TGTGCCAGCAGCGTAGCAGGATCTAATACCTACGAGCAGTACTTC
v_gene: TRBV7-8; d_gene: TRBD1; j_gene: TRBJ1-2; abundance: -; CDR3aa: CASSLATFFGTGSNYGYTF; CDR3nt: TGTGCCAGCAGCTTAGCGACTTTCTTCGGGACAGGGTCTAACTATGGCTACACCTTC
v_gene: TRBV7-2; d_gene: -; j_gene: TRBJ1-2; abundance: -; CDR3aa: CASSHPARPQEFYGYTF; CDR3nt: TGTGCCAGCAGCCATCCCGCCAGGCCGCAAGAGTTCTATGGCTACACCTTC
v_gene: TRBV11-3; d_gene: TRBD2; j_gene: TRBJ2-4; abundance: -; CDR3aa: CASSLLMAGGRGAKNIQYF; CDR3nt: TGTGCCAGCAGCCTCTTAATGGCGGGGGGCAGGGGAGCCAAAAACATTCAGTACTTC
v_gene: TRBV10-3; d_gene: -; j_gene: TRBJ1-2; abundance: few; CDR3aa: CAISVLQFYGYTF; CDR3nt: TGTGCCATCAGTGTGCTACAGTTCTATGGCTACACCTTC
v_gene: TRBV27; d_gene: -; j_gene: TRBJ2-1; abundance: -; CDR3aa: CASSSTTGKGFNEQFF; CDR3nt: TGTGCCAGCAGTTCAACCACAGGGAAGGGTTTTAATGAGCAGTTCTTC
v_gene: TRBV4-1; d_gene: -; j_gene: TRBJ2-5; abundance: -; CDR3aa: CASSQETSIETQYF; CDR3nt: TGCGCCAGCAGCCAAGAAACTAGTATAGAGACCCAGTACTTC
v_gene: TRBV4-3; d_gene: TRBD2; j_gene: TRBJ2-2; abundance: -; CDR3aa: CASSQDSGGGTGELFF; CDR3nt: TGCGCCAGCAGCCAAGATAGCGGGGGTGGCACCGGGGAGCTGTTTTTT
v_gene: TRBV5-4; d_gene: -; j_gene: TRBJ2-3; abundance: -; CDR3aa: CASSPGSDTQYF; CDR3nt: TGTGCCAGCAGCCCAGGGTCAGATACGCAGTATTTT
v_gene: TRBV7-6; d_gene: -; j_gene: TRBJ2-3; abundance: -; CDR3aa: CASSLSPVMGTQYF; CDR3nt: TGTGCCAGCAGCTTATCTCCGGTAATGGGCACGCAGTATTTT
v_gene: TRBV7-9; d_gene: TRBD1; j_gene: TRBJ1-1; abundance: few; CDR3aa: CASSLWAGQGSSEAFF; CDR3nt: TGTGCCAGCAGCTTATGGGCCGGACAGGGGTCGTCGGAAGCTTTCTTT
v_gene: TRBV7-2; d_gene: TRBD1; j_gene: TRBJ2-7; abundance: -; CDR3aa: CASSPDRSDEQYF; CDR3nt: TGTGCCAGCAGCCCGGACAGGTCTGACGAGCAGTACTTC
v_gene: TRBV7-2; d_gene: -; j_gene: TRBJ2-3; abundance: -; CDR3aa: CASSPRLVADTQYF; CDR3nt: TGTGCCAGCAGCCCTCGACTAGTCGCAGATACGCAGTATTTT
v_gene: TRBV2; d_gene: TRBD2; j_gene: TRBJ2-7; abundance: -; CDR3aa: CASTWGGSYEQYF; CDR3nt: TGTGCCAGCACGTGGGGGGGCTCCTACGAGCAGTACTTC
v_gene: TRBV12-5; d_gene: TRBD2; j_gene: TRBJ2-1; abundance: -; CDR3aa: CASGLLAGGSYNEQFF; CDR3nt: TGTGCTAGTGGTTTGCTAGCGGGGGGCTCCTACAATGAGCAGTTCTTC
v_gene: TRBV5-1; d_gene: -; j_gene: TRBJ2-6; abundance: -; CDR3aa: CASSLPASSGANVLTF; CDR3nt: TGCGCCAGCAGCTTGCCAGCGAGCTCTGGGGCCAACGTCCTGACTTTC
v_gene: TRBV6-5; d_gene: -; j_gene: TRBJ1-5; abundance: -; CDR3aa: CASRGRGEGNQPQHF; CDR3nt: TGTGCCAGCAGGGGGCGGGGAGAGGGCAATCAGCCCCAGCATTTT
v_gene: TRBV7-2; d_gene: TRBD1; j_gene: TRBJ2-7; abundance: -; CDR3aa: CASSPPGQGVEQYF; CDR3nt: TGTGCCAGCAGCCCCCCGGGACAGGGGGTCGAGCAGTACTTC
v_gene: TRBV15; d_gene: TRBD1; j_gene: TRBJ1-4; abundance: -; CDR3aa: CATSRPRTGRANEKLFF; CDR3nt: TGTGCCACCAGCAGACCAAGGACAGGACGGGCTAATGAAAAACTGTTTTTT
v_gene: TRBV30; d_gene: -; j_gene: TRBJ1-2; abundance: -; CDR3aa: CAWSWDLERGGYTF; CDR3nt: TGTGCCTGGAGTTGGGACTTGGAAAGGGGTGGCTACACCTTC
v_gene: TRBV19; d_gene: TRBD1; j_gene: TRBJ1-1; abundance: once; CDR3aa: CASSRQDRGNTEAFF; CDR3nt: TGTGCCAGTAGTAGACAGGACAGGGGCAACACTGAAGCTTTCTTT
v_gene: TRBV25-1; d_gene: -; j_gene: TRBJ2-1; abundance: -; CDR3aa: CASSVEHLGQFF; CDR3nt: TGTGCCAGCAGTGTTGAACATCTTGGGCAGTTCTTC
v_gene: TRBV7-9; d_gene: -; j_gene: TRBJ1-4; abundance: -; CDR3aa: CASSLQGALEKLFF; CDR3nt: TGTGCCAGCAGCTTGCAGGGTGCCCTTGAAAAACTGTTTTTT
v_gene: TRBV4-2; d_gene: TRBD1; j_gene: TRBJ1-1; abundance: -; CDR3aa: CASSQEAGGVGEAFF; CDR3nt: TGTGCCAGCAGCCAAGAGGCAGGGGGCGTCGGTGAAGCTTTCTTT
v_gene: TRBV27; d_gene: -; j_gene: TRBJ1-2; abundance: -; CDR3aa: CASSLMMGGLNYGYTF; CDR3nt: TGTGCCAGCAGTTTGATGATGGGGGGACTCAACTATGGCTACACCTTC
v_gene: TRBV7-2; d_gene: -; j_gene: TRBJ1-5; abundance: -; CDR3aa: CASSRSQGGNQPQHF; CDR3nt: TGTGCCAGCAGCAGAAGCCAGGGTGGCAATCAGCCCCAGCATTTT
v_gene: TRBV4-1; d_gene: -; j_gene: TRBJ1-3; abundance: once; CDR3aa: CASSQDSAGKLSGNTIYF; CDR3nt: TGCGCCAGCAGCCAAGATTCGGCAGGGAAGTTATCTGGAAACACCATATATTTT
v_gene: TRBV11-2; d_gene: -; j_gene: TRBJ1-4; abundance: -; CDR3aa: CASSFSGEKLFF; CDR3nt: TGTGCCAGCAGCTTTTCAGGAGAAAAACTGTTTTTT
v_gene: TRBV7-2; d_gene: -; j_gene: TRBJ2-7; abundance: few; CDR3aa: CASSPGVHEQYF; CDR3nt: TGTGCCAGCAGCCCCGGAGTCCACGAGCAGTACTTC
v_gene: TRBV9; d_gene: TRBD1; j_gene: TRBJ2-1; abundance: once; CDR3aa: CASSVEAQGSSYNEQFF; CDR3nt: TGTGCCAGCAGCGTAGAGGCACAGGGGAGCTCCTACAATGAGCAGTTCTTC
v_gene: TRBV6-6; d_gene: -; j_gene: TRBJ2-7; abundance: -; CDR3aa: CASPNTGFFGEQYF; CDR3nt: TGTGCCAGCCCCAACACGGGGTTTTTCGGCGAGCAGTACTTC
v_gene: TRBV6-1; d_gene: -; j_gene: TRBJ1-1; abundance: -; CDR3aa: CASSVGGRGGAEAFF; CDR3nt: TGTGCCAGCAGTGTCGGGGGAAGAGGGGGGGCTGAAGCTTTCTTT
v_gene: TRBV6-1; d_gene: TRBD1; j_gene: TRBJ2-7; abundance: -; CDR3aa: CASVRGLMGYEQYF; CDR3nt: TGTGCCAGCGTCAGGGGGCTAATGGGATACGAGCAGTACTTC
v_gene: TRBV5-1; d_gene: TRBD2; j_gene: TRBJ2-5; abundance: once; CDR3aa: CASSPEPPGTSYGTQYF; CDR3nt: TGTGCCAGCTCTCCAGAACCCCCCGGGACTAGTTATGGGACCCAGTACTTC
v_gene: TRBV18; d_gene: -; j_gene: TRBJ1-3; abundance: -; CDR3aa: CASSRATGGTGNTIYF; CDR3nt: TGTGCCAGCTCAAGGGCCACCGGGGGTACCGGAAACACCATATATTTT
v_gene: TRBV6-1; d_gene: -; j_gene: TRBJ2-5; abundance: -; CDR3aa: CASSADFVRGETQYF; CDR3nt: TGTGCCAGCAGTGCCGACTTTGTTCGTGGAGAGACCCAGTACTTC